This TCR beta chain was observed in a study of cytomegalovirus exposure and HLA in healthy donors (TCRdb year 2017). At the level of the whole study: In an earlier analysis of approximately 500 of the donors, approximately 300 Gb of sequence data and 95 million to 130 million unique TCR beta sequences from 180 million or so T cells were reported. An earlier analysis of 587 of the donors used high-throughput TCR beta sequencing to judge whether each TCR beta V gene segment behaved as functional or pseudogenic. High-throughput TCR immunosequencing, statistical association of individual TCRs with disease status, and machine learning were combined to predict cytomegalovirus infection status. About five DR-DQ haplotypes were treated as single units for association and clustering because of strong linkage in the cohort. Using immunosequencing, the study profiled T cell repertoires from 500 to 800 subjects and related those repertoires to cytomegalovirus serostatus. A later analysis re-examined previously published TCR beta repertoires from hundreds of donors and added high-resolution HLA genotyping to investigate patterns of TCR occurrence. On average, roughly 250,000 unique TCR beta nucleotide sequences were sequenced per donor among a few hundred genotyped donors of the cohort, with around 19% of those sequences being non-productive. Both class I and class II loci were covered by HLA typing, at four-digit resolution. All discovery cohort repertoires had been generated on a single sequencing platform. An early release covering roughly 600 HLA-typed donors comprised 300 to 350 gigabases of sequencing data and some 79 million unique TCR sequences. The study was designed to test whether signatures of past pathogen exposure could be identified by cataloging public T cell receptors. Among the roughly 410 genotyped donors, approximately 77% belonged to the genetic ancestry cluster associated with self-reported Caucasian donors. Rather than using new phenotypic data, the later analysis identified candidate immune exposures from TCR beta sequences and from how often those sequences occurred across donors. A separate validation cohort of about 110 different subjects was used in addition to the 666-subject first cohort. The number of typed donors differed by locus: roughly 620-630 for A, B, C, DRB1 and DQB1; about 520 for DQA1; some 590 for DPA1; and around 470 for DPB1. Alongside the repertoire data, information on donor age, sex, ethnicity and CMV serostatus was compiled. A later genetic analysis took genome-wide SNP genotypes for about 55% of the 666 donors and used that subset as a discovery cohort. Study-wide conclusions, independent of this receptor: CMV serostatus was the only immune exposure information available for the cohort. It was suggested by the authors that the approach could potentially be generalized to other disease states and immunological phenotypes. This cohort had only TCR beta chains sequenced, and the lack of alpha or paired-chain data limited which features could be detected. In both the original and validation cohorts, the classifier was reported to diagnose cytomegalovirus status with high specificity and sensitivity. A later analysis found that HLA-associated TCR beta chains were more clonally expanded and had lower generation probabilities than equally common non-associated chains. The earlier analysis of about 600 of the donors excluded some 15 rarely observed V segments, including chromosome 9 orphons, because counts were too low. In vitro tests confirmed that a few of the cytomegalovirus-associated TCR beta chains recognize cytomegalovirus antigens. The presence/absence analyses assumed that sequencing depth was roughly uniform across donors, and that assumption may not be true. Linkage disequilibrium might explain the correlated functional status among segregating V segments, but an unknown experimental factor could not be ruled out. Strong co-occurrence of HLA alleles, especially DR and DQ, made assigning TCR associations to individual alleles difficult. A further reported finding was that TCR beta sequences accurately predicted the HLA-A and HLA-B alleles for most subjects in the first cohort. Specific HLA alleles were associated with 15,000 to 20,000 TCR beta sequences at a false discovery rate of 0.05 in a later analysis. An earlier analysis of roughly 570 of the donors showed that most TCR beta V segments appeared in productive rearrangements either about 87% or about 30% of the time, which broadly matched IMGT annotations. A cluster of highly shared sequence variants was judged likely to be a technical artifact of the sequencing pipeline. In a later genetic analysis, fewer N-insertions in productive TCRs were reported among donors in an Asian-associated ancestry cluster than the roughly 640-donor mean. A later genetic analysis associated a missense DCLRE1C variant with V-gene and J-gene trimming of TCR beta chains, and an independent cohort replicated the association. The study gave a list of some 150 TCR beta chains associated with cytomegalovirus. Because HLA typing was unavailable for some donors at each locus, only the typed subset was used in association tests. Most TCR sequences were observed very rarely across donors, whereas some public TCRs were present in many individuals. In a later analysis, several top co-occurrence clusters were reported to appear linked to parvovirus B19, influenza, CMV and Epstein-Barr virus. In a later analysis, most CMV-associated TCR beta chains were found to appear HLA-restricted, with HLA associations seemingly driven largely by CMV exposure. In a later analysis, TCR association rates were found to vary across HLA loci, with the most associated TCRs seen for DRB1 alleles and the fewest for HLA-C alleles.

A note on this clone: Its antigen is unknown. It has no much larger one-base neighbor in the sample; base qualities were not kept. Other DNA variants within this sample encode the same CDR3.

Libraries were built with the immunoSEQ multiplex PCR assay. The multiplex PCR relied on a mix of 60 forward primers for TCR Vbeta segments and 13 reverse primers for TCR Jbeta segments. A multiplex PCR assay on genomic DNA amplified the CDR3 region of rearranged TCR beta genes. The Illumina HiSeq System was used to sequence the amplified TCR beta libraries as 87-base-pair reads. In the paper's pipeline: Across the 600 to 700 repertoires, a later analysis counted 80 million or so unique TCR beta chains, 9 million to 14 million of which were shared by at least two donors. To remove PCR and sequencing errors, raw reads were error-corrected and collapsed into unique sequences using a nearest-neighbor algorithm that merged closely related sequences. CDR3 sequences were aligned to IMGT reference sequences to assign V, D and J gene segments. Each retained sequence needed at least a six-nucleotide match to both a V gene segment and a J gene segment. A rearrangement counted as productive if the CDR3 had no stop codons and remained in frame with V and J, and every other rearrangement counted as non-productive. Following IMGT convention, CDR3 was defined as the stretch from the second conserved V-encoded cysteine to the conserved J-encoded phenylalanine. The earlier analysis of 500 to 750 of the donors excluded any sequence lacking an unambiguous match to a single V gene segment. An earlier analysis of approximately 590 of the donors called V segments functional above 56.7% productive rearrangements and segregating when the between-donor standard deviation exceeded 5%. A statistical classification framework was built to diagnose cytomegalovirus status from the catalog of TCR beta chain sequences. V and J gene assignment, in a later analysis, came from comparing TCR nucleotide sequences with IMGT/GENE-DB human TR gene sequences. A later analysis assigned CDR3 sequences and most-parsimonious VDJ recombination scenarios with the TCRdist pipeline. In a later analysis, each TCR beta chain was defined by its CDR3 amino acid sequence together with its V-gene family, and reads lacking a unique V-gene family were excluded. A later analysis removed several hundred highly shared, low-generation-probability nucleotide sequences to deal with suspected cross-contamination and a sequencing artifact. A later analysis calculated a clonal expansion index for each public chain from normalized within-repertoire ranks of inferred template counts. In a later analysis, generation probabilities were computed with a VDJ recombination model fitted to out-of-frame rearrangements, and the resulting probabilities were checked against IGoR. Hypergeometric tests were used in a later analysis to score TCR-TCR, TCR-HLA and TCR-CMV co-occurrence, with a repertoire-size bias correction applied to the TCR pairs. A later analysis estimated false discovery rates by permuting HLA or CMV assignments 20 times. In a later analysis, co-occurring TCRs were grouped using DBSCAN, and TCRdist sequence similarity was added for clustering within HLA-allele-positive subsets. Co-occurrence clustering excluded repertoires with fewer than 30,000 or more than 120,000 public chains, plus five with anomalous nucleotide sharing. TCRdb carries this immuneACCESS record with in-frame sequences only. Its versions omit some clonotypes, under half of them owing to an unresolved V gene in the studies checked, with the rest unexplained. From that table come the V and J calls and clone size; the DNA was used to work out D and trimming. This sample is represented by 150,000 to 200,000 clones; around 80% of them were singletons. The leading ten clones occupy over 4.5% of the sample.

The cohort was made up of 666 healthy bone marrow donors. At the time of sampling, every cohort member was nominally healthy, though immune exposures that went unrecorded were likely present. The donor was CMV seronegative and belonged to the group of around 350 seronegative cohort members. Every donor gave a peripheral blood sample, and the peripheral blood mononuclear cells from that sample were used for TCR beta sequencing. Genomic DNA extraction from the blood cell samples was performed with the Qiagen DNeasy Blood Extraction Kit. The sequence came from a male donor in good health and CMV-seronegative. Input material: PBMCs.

DNA sequence: TGCGCCAGCAGCTTGGCCGCGGGGAACACTGAAGCTTTCTTT. Its protein reads: CASSLAAGNTEAFF. In this chain, TRBV5-1 is recombined with TRBJ1-1; a confident D gene designation cannot be given. The CDR1 and CDR2 encoded by the germline V gene are SGHRS and YFSETQ. From its cysteine to its phenylalanine, the CDR3 spans 14 amino acids. Only the CDR3 DNA is retained, 42 bases long and in frame from the first base. Trimming costs V 0 bases and J 1 base, and their ends lie 7 bases apart.